This T cell receptor (beta chain) was sequenced during a study of blood T cell repertoires in COVID-19. Study overall: Spain, Italy and the United States supplied samples that represented acute and convalescent COVID-19. PBMCs, B-cell-depleted T cells, or T cells were the source of the cDNA or gDNA that made up the material.

This CDR3 is built from 20 residues. V shed 1 base and J shed 0 bases, with 21 bases lying between them. CDR1 and CDR2 from the germline V gene are MGHRA and YSYEKL. Per the original data handling: Amplifying reference gene primers gave estimates of nucleated cell counts. Profiled with immunoSEQ multiplex PCR; TCRdb holds only in-frame clones, not every one. V and J calls and clone size come straight from that table; D and trimming were deduced from the DNA. The table has over 200,000 clones, 88% seen once; the top ten hold approximately 2.6%. The sample consisted of peripheral blood. This chain links TRBV4-1 with TRBJ1-4, with D maybe TRBD1 (6 bases). The TCR sequence derives from a woman in her sixties with acute or convalescent COVID-19. CDR3 residues: CASSQGKIQGDLATNEKLFF. The CDR3 DNA follows: TGCGCCAGCAGCCAAGGAAAGATACAGGGTGATCTTGCAACTAATGAAAAACTGTTTTTT.